The rows below give T cell receptor beta chains drawn from one sample of a study of T cells after yellow fever vaccination. TCRdb called the 5' RACE reads again in MiXCR, with one record for every CDR3 protein. Of some 300,000 distinct CDR3 sequences in the sample, 7.5% to 9.5% were seen once. The sample was CD4+ T cells sorted from PBMCs, taken 5 days after the yellow fever booster vaccination. These receptors all come from a man between 18 and 29 years old who received the YFV17D yellow fever vaccine. Each CDR3 is given with its conserved first and last residue. The D gene is left open where the match is weak. Where a row states a size, it is once, few, many or the class of an expanded clone; other rows omit it.

CASSGGVAYEQYF | TGCGCCAGCTCCGGCGGGGTCGCCTACGAGCAGTACTTC | TRBV4-3 | many | NA | TRBJ2-7
CASSIGGYNSPLHF | TGTGCCAGCAGCATAGGGGGGTATAATTCACCCCTCCACTTT | TRBV12-3/TRBV12-4 | many | NA | TRBJ1-6
CASSTVSSNQPQHF | TGTGCCAGCAGTACCGTCTCGAGCAATCAGCCCCAGCATTTT | TRBV6-2/TRBV6-3 | many | NA | TRBJ1-5
CASSPFGGAPNEQFF | TGTGCTAGCAGCCCTTTCGGGGGGGCCCCCAATGAGCAGTTCTTC | TRBV7-7 | NA | TRBD2 | TRBJ2-1
CASSRTFANTGELFF | TGTGCCAGCTCCAGGACCTTTGCGAACACCGGGGAGCTGTTTTTT | TRBV7-2 | NA | NA | TRBJ2-2
CASSFFGHNTEAFF | TGTGCCAGCAGCTTTTTCGGACATAACACTGAAGCTTTCTTT | TRBV11-2 | few | NA | TRBJ1-1
CASSQLDLGLAGGNEQFF | TGCGCCAGCAGCCAGCTCGACCTCGGACTAGCGGGGGGCAATGAGCAGTTCTTC | TRBV4-1 | many | TRBD2 | TRBJ2-1
CASSPGAGPGSPLHF | TGTGCCAGCAGCCCCGGGGCTGGGCCGGGTTCACCCCTCCACTTT | TRBV7-2 | many | NA | TRBJ1-6
CASTFDRVNTEAFF | TGTGCCAGCACCTTTGACAGGGTAAACACTGAAGCTTTCTTT | TRBV12-3/TRBV12-4 | NA | TRBD1 | TRBJ1-1
CASSLGPDPGHTQYF | TGTGCCAGCAGCTTAGGTCCCGACCCTGGACATACGCAGTATTTT | TRBV11-3 | few | NA | TRBJ2-3
CASSLGWVVQRGSSGANVLTF | TGTGCCAGCAGCTTAGGATGGGTGGTTCAGCGGGGATCCTCTGGGGCCAACGTCCTGACTTTC | TRBV7-2 | few | TRBD2 | TRBJ2-6
CASAASNEQFF | TGTGCCAGCGCCGCTTCCAATGAGCAGTTCTTC | TRBV12-3/TRBV12-4 | few | NA | TRBJ2-1
CASSYGRSPETQYF | TGTGCCAGCAGTTACGGGCGGTCGCCAGAGACCCAGTACTTC | TRBV6-5 | NA | NA | TRBJ2-5
CASTSTGGRNEQFF | TGTGCCAGCACCTCGACAGGGGGCAGGAATGAGCAGTTCTTC | TRBV7-2 | few | TRBD1 | TRBJ2-1
CASSLVSSGANVLTF | TGTGCCAGCAGCTTAGTTAGCTCTGGGGCCAACGTCCTGACTTTC | TRBV7-9 | few | NA | TRBJ2-6
CASSAGGGPIDTQYF | TGTGCCAGCAGTGCTGGCGGGGGCCCAATAGATACGCAGTATTTT | TRBV25-1 | NA | NA | TRBJ2-3
CASSPLGAGGPRGTDTQYF | TGCGCCAGCAGCCCACTAGGAGCGGGGGGACCCCGCGGCACAGATACGCAGTATTTT | TRBV4-1 | many | TRBD2 | TRBJ2-3
CSAREPGGGVQETQYF | TGCAGTGCTAGAGAACCGGGAGGGGGGGTCCAAGAGACCCAGTACTTC | TRBV20-1 | few | TRBD2 | TRBJ2-5
CASSENEPEAFF | TGTGCCAGCAGTGAAAATGAACCTGAAGCTTTCTTT | TRBV2 | NA | NA | TRBJ1-1
CSVWAAYGYTF | TGCAGCGTTTGGGCGGCCTATGGCTACACCTTC | TRBV29-1 | NA | NA | TRBJ1-2
CASSQGGPGTDTQYF | TGTGCCAGCAGCCAAGGGGGGCCGGGGACAGATACGCAGTATTTT | TRBV4-2 | NA | NA | TRBJ2-3
CASSGPKNTEAFF | TGTGCCAGCAGCGGACCGAAGAACACTGAAGCTTTCTTT | TRBV6-2/TRBV6-3 | NA | NA | TRBJ1-1
CASSGSGTSNEQFF | TGTGCCAGCAGCGGATCCGGGACTAGCAATGAGCAGTTCTTC | TRBV11-2 | NA | TRBD2 | TRBJ2-1
CASSSREVDTQYF | TGTGCCAGCAGTTCAAGGGAGGTAGATACGCAGTATTTT | TRBV3-1 | few | NA | TRBJ2-3
CASSQGLGTGSIYGYTF | TGCGCCAGCAGCCAAGGATTGGGGACAGGGAGTATCTATGGCTACACCTTC | TRBV4-3 | NA | TRBD1 | TRBJ1-2
CASSYRLAGGYNEQFF | TGTGCCAGCAGTTACAGACTAGCGGGGGGTTACAATGAGCAGTTCTTC | TRBV27 | NA | TRBD2 | TRBJ2-1
CASSPPGHTQYF | TGTGCCAGCAGCCCCCCAGGACATACGCAGTATTTT | TRBV6-6 | NA | NA | TRBJ2-3
CASTKLDPNTYGYTF | TGTGCCAGCACTAAATTAGACCCTAATACCTATGGCTACACCTTC | TRBV28 | NA | NA | TRBJ1-2